This T cell receptor beta chain stems from a study of blood T cell repertoires in COVID-19 (dated by TCRdb to the early 2020s). At the level of the whole study: Samples from collaborators originated in the United States, Italy and Spain and spanned both the acute and convalescent phases of COVID-19. Deeply sampled blood TCRbeta repertoires from subjects exposed to, actively infected with, or recovered from COVID-19 were included in the dataset. HLA class I and class II types, where available, came from metadata supplied by the sample provider rather than from assay-based typing. Sample metadata almost always included a de-identified subject ID, COVID-19 status, age in years and sex. A freely available public database, intended as a resource for researchers studying the immune response to SARS-CoV-2, is where the repertoires were released. Samples were obtained from the ongoing ImmuneRACE study (first 160 participants) and from some 1,200 subjects provided by 6 global collaborators. The prospective study material was composed of cDNA or gDNA derived from T cells, B-cell-depleted T cells, or PBMCs.

On the study overall, not on this receptor specifically: How much clinical and demographic metadata was included differed by source and by participant, and the metadata was provided uncurated.

From a lookup of the germline V gene, CDR1 and CDR2 are SGHVS and FNYEAQ. The CDR3 sequence holds 17 residues, the cysteine and phenylalanine included. Here the CDR3 DNA is all that survives: 51 bases in frame from base 1. Relative to germline, V is missing 4 bases and J is missing 3 bases, with 15 bases of the junction outside any gene match. One collaborating source in Seattle enrolled patients during active infection and followed them longitudinally through the course of disease. Whole blood was collected in K2EDTA tubes by collaborating institutions according to the institutions' own protocols. Collaborator samples were shipped for TCRbeta analysis as frozen whole blood, isolated PBMCs, or DNA extracted from either sample type. To note about this clone: Its antigen has not been determined. It has no much larger one-base neighbor in the sample; base qualities were not kept.

TCRbeta CDR3 regions were amplified from genomic DNA by means of the immunoSEQ Assay, a bias-controlled multiplex PCR. For the original study's pipeline: The number of nucleated cells in each sample was estimated from the amplification of reference gene primers within the assay. To quantify the absolute abundance of each unique TCRbeta CDR3 rearrangement, sequence reads were collapsed and filtered. For each sample, productive Simpson clonality was calculated as the square root of Simpson's diversity index across productive rearrangements. As stored in TCRdb, this immuneACCESS dataset retains in-frame rearrangements with V and J assigned. A fraction of the clones does not appear; measured against another copy, unresolved V genes explain less than half of the discrepancy, and the remainder lacks a known reason. V, J and clone size derive from that table, while D and trimming were established from the DNA sequence. This sample gives 290,000 or so clones in total; about nine tenths of them show up just once. The ten largest account for about 2% of the sample.

The sequence links TRBV7-6 to TRBJ2-7, with 7 bases matching TRBD1. This TCR was sampled from a woman aged 25-40 years with COVID-19, enrolled during active disease. The sample comprised peripheral blood. The CDR3 protein sequence reads: CASSYYIPGQTLYEQYF. The base sequence is TGTGCCAGCAGCTATTACATCCCGGGACAGACACTCTACGAGCAGTACTTC.